The 2 T cell receptor beta chains listed next were all sequenced from one sample in a study of blood T cell repertoires in COVID-19. Some clones are missing from TCRdb's copy, which holds only in-frame ones; the method was immunoSEQ multiplex PCR. The repertoire consists of a few hundred thousand clones, with roughly 90% occurring once and the leading ten covering roughly 10%. The sample comprised PBMCs or T cells enriched from blood (not recorded which). Receptor source: a middle-aged man who had recovered from COVID-19.

This clone has only one observation. The chain is built from TRBV7-6 and TRBJ1-1, with TRBD1 identical over 9 bases. Germline loops: CDR1 SGHVS, CDR2 FNYEAQ. CDR3 length: 15 amino acids. V shed 1 base and J 10 bases; nucleotides not matched to a gene: 10. This CDR3 is CASSLGDRAISGAFF. The DNA for the CDR3 is TGTGCCAGCAGCTTAGGGGACAGGGCGATCAGTGGAGCTTTCTTT.

The chain combines TRBV28 with TRBJ1-1, with D maybe TRBD1 (6 bases). The V end was cut by 4 bases, the J end by 0 bases, with 18 bases between. CDR1 is MDHEN, CDR2 SYDVKM, per germline. The CDR3 contains 17 residues. Written as DNA, the CDR3 is TGTGCCAGCAGTTCATCGGATTTTTACAGGGTGAACACTGAAGCTTTCTTT. Residues: CASSSSDFYRVNTEAFF.